The 17 T cell receptor beta chains below come from one sample, sequenced in a study of regulatory T cells in long-lasting Graves disease. The time point: newly diagnosed GD, antithyroid drugs for less than 3 months. Isolated PBMC RNA provided the starting material for the TCR library. Both iRepertoire HTBI primers and Arm-PCR of CDR3 regions were used to build the TCR beta libraries. Using its own MiXCR run on the multiplex PCR reads, TCRdb lists one record per CDR3 protein. The sample records over 200,000 distinct CDR3 sequences, roughly 18% being singletons. The sample was peripheral blood mononuclear cells (PBMCs), taken at new diagnosis, from a patient treated with antithyroid drugs. The receptors originated from a female donor with Graves disease.

This clonotype occurred many times. This chain links TRBV2 with TRBJ1-1, with a tentative D call TRBD1 (6 bases). V was clipped by 6 bases and J by 2 bases, with 10 bases between them. The germline V gene encodes CDR1 SNHLY and CDR2 FYNNEI. The CDR3 covers 13 residues. This CDR3 reads CASRRGRNTEAFF. Here the CDR3 DNA reads TGTGCCAGCAGGCGGGGGCGCAACACTGAAGCTTTCTTT.

There are many counts of this clonotype. The chain is built from TRBV5-1 and TRBJ2-3; 7 nucleotides align to TRBD2. With 7 bases clipped from V and 0 bases from J, the junction kept 5 bases outside the gene matches. The CDR3 consists of 14 residues. Germline V gene sequence: CDR1 SGHRS, CDR2 YFSETQ. The CDR3 DNA reads as TGCGCCAGCGGACTAGGATCTAGCACAGATACGCAGTATTTT. It yields the protein CASGLGSSTDTQYF.

The chain couples TRBV15 to TRBJ2-7, with D perhaps matching TRBD2 (6 bases). Germline CDR1 reads LNHNV; CDR2 reads YYDKDF (reference sequence). There are 14 residues in the CDR3. V lost 8 bases and J lost 0, with 14 bases in between. Here the CDR3 reads CATGGGMSSYEQYF. Here the CDR3 DNA reads TGTGCCACCGGTGGAGGGATGAGCTCCTACGAGCAGTACTTC.

This chain connects TRBV20-1 to TRBJ2-7; 11 nucleotides line up with TRBD2. The trim removed 5 bases at V and 7 bases at J, leaving 10 bases unmatched. This CDR3 region has 14 residues. Per germline, CDR1 DFQATT and CDR2 SNEGSKA (reference sequence). The CDR3 DNA reads as TGCAGTGCTGGCACTAGCGGGAGTTTCAAGGAGCAGTACTTC. It codes for CSAGTSGSFKEQYF.

There are many counts of this clonotype. This chain links TRBV19 with TRBJ2-7; the match to TRBD2 covers 10 bases. Germline V gene lookup returns CDR1 LNHDA and CDR2 SQIVND (reference sequence). The CDR3 totals 15 residues. V lost 8 bases to trimming and J lost 5 bases; unmatched junction nucleotides: 12. The DNA for the CDR3 is TGTGCCAGTGCCTCCCTAGCGGGAGTAGGCGACGAGCAGTACTTC. Protein: CASASLAGVGDEQYF.

In this sample, this clonotype turned up many times. The chain uses TRBV20-1 and TRBJ2-5, with D perhaps assigned TRBD1 or TRBD2 (6 bases each). CDR1 DFQATT and CDR2 SNEGSKA come from the germline V gene (reference sequence). Trimming pared 6 bases from V and 4 bases from J, leaving 18 bases between. The CDR3 is 14 amino acids. The CDR3 protein is CSALSEGGAETQYF. The CDR3 bases are TGCAGTGCCCTCTCCGAGGGGGGCGCAGAGACCCAGTACTTC.

At least ten counts were recorded for this clonotype. The chain carries TRBV19 and TRBJ2-3; D is possibly TRBD1 (8 bases). Germline V gene sequence: CDR1 LNHDA, CDR2 SQIVND (reference sequence). The CDR3 covers 14 residues. The germline V and J ends were trimmed by 2 bases and 6 bases, with 12 bases remaining between them. CDR3 coding DNA: TGTGCCAGTAGTATAACAGGGGGGGCCGATACGCAGTATTTT. Amino acids: CASSITGGADTQYF. The full variable domain, in which reference TRBV19 and TRBJ2-3 provide the parts outside the CDR3, is DGGITQSPKYLFRKEGQNVTLSCEQNLNHDAMYWYRQDPGQGLRLIYYSQIVNDFQKGDIAEGYSVSREKKESFPLTVTSAQKNPTAFYLCASSITGGADTQYFGPGTRLTVL.

At least ten counts were recorded for this clonotype. The rearrangement links TRBV18 to TRBJ2-7; TRBD1 aligns across 8 bases. Germline V gene sequence: CDR1 KGHSH, CDR2 LQKENI. The V segment lost 5 bases and the J segment 6 bases; nucleotides outside the gene matches: 6. This CDR3 contains 13 residues. This chain's CDR3 is CASSSRQGSEQYF. The DNA of the CDR3 is TGTGCCAGCTCATCGAGACAGGGGAGCGAGCAGTACTTC.

This clonotype was detected ten times or more. The rearrangement uses TRBV30 and TRBJ1-1; possible D gene TRBD1, 5 bases. Between the trimmed V and J ends, which lost 7 bases and 13 bases, there was a span of 16 bases. CDR3 length: 10 amino acids. Looked up from germline, CDR1 is GTSNPN and CDR2 is SVGIG (reference sequence). CDR3 sequence: CASGRIGGFF. The DNA of the CDR3 is TGTGCCTCTGGGCGGATTGGGGGTTTCTTT.

In this sample, this clonotype turned up many times. V and J are TRBV4-1 and TRBJ1-2; 7 bases align to TRBD1. The CDR3 has 14 amino acids. The trim removed 0 bases at V and 6 bases at J, leaving 4 bases unmatched. Per germline, CDR1 MGHRA and CDR2 YSYEKL. The CDR3 loop is CASSQEGQLHGYTF. The DNA for the CDR3 is TGCGCCAGCAGCCAAGAGGGACAGCTCCATGGCTACACCTTC.

The sample holds many counts of this clonotype. The chain employs TRBV18 and TRBJ2-5, with D perhaps TRBD1 (5 bases). V lost 2 bases to trimming and J lost 1 base, with 8 bases between them. Germline CDR1 reads KGHSH; CDR2 reads LQKENI. This CDR3 has 14 amino acids. CDR3 sequence (DNA): TGTGCCAGCTCACCATTGGACACCCAAGAGACCCAGTACTTC. This translates into CASSPLDTQETQYF.

This clonotype has at least ten counts. The CDR3 DNA reads TGTGCCAGTTACGGGTCCTACAATGAGCAGTTCTTC. As protein: CASYGSYNEQFF. The rearrangement links TRBV18 to TRBJ2-1; D is ambiguous. Germline-derived CDR1 and CDR2 are KGHSH and LQKENI. V dropped 9 bases and J dropped 1 base, with 7 bases sitting between them. This CDR3 has 12 residues. Combining the CDR3 with reference TRBV18 and TRBJ2-1 gives the whole variable domain NAGVMQNPRHLVRRRGQEARLRCSPMKGHSHVYWYRQLPEEGLKFMVYLQKENIIDESGMPKERFSAEFPKEGPSILRIQQVVRGDSAAYFCASYGSYNEQFFGPGTRLTVL.

This clonotype occurred many times. V is TRBV3-1 and J is TRBJ2-7; D not certain. Germline V gene lookup returns CDR1 LGHDT and CDR2 YNNKEL (reference sequence). This CDR3 is 15 amino acids long. V lost 1 base to trimming and J lost 2 bases, with 12 bases between them. In nucleotides, the CDR3 is TGTGCCAGCAGCCAAGCTGGATTCGCGGCCTACGAGCAGTACTTC. This sequence encodes CASSQAGFAAYEQYF.

This clonotype was seen ten or more times. V gene TRBV29-1 combines with J gene TRBJ2-1; 13 nucleotides match TRBD2. V lost 3 bases, J lost 2 bases, and 4 bases stayed unmatched. The CDR3 totals 16 residues. Looked up from germline, CDR1 is SQVTM and CDR2 is ANQGSEA. The CDR3 DNA follows: TGCAGCGTTGAGGGGGGGACTAGCGGGACCTACAATGAGCAGTTCTTC. It codes for CSVEGGTSGTYNEQFF.

This clonotype was recorded at least ten times. The chain has TRBV6-5 and TRBJ1-6; D call uncertain. Germline-derived CDR1 and CDR2 are MNHEY and SVGAGI. The V end lost 0 bases, the J end lost 10 bases, and 22 bases lay between the germline ends. The CDR3 runs to 18 residues. Written as DNA, the CDR3 is TGTGCCAGCAGTTACTCGAACCCTCCAAGAGGGCGGAGCTCACCCCTCCACTTT. This gives the protein CASSYSNPPRGRSSPLHF.

As to this clonotype: Given a much more abundant clone one base away, this may be a read error. Because it lacks the conserved phenylalanine or tryptophan at the end, this CDR3 is likely a read error. The genes are TRBV7-2 and TRBJ2-2; D not resolved. Germline loops: CDR1 SGHTA, CDR2 FQGNSA. V lost 0 bases and J 4 bases, leaving 12 bases between the germline ends. This CDR3 spans 16 amino acids. The CDR3 nucleotides are TGTGCCAGCAGCTTAGCGCGGTCAAGACCCACCGGGGAGCTGTTTTTG. Translated, it gives CASSLARSRPTGELFL.

This clonotype was observed many times. The V call is TRBV19, the J call TRBJ1-2, with 7 bases matching TRBD1. V shed 9 bases and J 5 bases; nucleotides not matched to a gene: 15. Germline-derived CDR1 and CDR2 are LNHDA and SQIVND (reference sequence). The CDR3 runs 15 residues. CDR3 sequence (DNA): TGTGCCAGCATAAGGGACAGCAAGGCGCATTATGGCTACACCTTC. Encoded protein: CASIRDSKAHYGYTF.